Below, 3 T cell receptor beta chains from the same sample are listed, as sequenced in a study of glioma-infiltrating T cells. Using RNA template, CDR3s of TCR alpha and beta were amplified with iRepertoire arm-PCR. TCRdb called the multiplex PCR reads again in MiXCR, with one record for every CDR3 protein. Seen here are approximately 120,000 distinct CDR3 sequences, about 25% observed once, and the top ten hold just under 35%. Sequenced: glioma tissue, nonneoplastic brain tissue, or PBMCs (not recorded which). The source is a human donor with low-grade glioma or glioblastoma, undergoing nonglioma brain surgery, or in good health (not recorded which).

This clonotype was found a few times. The chain has TRBV9 and TRBJ2-3; D is undetermined. The CDR3 has 14 residues. Trimming stripped 1 base from V and 0 bases from J, with 6 bases between. Germline CDR1 and CDR2: SGDLS and YYNGEE. The CDR3 DNA reads TGTGCCAGCAGCGTATTTAGGAGCACAGATACGCAGTATTTT. Protein sequence: CASSVFRSTDTQYF.

V is TRBV27 and J is TRBJ2-1, with 9 bases that match TRBD1. The germline V gene encodes CDR1 MNHEY and CDR2 SMNVEV (reference sequence). J gave up 8 bases and V 6 bases, and 11 bases lay outside the gene matches. CDR3 size: 15 residues. CDR3 protein: CASSPPGTGQDEQFF. The CDR3 region has the DNA TGTGCCAGCAGCCCCCCCGGGACAGGGCAGGATGAGCAGTTCTTC.

This clonotype was recorded at least ten times. The CDR3 DNA is TGTGCCAGCAGCCAACTGCGGGGAGGAGACACAGATACGCAGTATTTT. Translating gives CASSQLRGGDTDTQYF. This rearrangement joins TRBV5-4 to TRBJ2-3, with D maybe TRBD2 (6 bases). This CDR3 contains 16 residues. V was shortened by 4 bases and J by 2 bases, with 17 bases between the two germline ends. Germline V lookup: CDR1 SGHNT, CDR2 YYREEE (reference sequence).